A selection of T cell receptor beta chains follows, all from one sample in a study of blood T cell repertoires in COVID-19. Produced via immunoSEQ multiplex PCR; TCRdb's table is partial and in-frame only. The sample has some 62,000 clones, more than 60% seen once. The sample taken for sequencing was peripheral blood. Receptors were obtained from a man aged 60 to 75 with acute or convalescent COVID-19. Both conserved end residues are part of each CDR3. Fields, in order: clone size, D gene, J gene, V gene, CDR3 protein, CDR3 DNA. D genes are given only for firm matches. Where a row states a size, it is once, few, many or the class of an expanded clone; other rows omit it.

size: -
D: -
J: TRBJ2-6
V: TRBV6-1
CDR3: CASSDPLFLSGANVLTF
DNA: TGTGCCAGCAGTGACCCCCTATTTCTCTCTGGGGCCAACGTCCTGACTTTC

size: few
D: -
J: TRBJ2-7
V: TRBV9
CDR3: CASSVGHSYEQYF
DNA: TGTGCCAGCAGCGTAGGGCACTCCTACGAGCAGTACTTC

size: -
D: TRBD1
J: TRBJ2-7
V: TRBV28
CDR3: CASSLPGGIEQYF
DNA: TGTGCCAGCAGTTTGCCAGGGGGCATCGAGCAGTACTTC

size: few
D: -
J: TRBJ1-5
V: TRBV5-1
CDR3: CASSLGGNSNQPQHF
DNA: TGCGCCAGCAGCTTGGGAGGGAATAGCAATCAGCCCCAGCATTTT

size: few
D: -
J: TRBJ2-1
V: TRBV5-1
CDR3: CASRHEVPSYNEQFF
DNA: TGCGCCAGCCGCCATGAGGTCCCCTCCTACAATGAGCAGTTCTTC

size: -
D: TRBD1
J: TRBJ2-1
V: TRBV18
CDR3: CASSSSGTGGWNEQFF
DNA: TGTGCCAGCTCATCTTCCGGGACAGGGGGCTGGAATGAGCAGTTCTTC

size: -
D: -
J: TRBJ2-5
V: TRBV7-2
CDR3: CASSLEGGETQYF
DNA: TGTGCCAGCAGCCTGGAGGGGGGGGAGACCCAGTACTTC

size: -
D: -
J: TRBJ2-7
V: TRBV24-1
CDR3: CATRDNTYEQYF
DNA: TGTGCCACCAGGGACAACACCTACGAGCAGTACTTC

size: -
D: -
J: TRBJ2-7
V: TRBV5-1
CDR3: CASSLAVESYEQYF
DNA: TGCGCCAGCAGCTTGGCCGTAGAATCCTACGAGCAGTACTTC

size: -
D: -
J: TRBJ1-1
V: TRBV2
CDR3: CASSEGALNTEAFF
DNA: TGTGCCAGCAGTGAGGGGGCTCTGAACACTGAAGCTTTCTTT

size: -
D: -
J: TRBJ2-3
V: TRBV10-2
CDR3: CASSGSGSTDTQYF
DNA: TGCGCCAGCAGTGGGAGCGGGAGCACAGATACGCAGTATTTT

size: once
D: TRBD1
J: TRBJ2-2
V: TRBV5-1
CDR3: CASSLAQGVGTGELFF
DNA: TGCGCCAGCAGCTTGGCACAGGGGGTCGGCACCGGGGAGCTGTTTTTT

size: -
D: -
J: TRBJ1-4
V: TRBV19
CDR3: CASTTNRERGEKLFF
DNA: TGTGCCAGTACCACAAACAGGGAAAGGGGTGAAAAACTGTTTTTT

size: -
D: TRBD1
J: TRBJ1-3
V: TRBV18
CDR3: CASSQNTGTGGNTIYF
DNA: TGTGCCAGCTCACAAAATACCGGGACAGGTGGAAACACCATATATTTT

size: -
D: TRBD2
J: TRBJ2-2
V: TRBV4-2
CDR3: CASSQNIAGGTGELFF
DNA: TGTGCCAGCAGCCAGAATATAGCGGGAGGCACCGGGGAGCTGTTTTTT

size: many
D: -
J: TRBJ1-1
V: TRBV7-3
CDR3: CASSSQGPNTEAFF
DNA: TGTGCCAGCAGCTCACAGGGACCGAACACTGAAGCTTTCTTT

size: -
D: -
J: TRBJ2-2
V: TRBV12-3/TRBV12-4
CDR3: CASIQTGELFF
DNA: TGTGCCAGCATCCAGACCGGGGAGCTGTTTTTT

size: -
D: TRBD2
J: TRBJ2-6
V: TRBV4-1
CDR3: CARSRSSGGVDGANVLTF
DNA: TGCGCCCGCAGCCGATCCTCGGGGGGGGTAGATGGGGCCAACGTCCTGACTTTC

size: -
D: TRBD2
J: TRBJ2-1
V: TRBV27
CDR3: CATHPWTSGSDEQFF
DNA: TGTGCCACCCACCCCTGGACTAGCGGGAGTGATGAGCAGTTCTTC

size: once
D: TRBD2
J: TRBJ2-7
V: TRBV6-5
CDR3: CASSYSASGRIEQYF
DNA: TGTGCCAGCAGTTACTCGGCTAGCGGGCGTATCGAGCAGTACTTC

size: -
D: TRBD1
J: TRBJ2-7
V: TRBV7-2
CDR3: CASSFTGTGGYEQYF
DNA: TGTGCCAGCAGCTTCACCGGGACAGGGGGCTACGAGCAGTACTTC

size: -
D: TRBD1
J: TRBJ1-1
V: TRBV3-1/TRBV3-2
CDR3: CASSQTGAEAFF
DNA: TGTGCCAGCAGCCAGACAGGGGCTGAAGCTTTCTTT

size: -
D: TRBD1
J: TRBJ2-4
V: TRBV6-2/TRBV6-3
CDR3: CASSYSTGVEYF
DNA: TGTGCCAGCAGTTACTCGACAGGGGTCGAGTACTTC

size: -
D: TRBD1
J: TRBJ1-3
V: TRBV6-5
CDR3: CASIQGSGNTIYF
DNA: TGTGCCAGCATACAGGGGTCTGGAAACACCATATATTTT

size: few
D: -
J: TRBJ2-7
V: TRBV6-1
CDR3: CASSEVSGLGEQYF
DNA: TGTGCCAGCAGTGAAGTGTCGGGTTTGGGCGAGCAGTACTTC

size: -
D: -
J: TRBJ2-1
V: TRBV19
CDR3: CASSIPGRFNEQFF
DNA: TGTGCCAGTAGCATCCCTGGGAGGTTCAATGAGCAGTTCTTC

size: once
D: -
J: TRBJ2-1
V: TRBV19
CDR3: CASSISNEQFF
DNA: TGTGCCAGTAGTATTAGCAATGAGCAGTTCTTC

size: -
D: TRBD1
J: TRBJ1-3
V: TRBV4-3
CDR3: CASSRGPPGNTIYF
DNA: TGCGCCAGCAGCAGGGGGCCTCCTGGAAACACCATATATTTT

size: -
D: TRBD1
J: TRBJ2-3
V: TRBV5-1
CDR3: CASSVTGGTLTDTQYF
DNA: TGCGCCAGCAGCGTTACAGGGGGCACCCTCACAGATACGCAGTATTTT

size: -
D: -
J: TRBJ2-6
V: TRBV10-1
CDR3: CASSPVGANVLTF
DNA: TGCGCCAGCAGTCCCGTCGGGGCCAACGTCCTGACTTTC

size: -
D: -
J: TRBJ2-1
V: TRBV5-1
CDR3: CASSFAGNEQFF
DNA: TGCGCCAGCAGTTTCGCGGGAAATGAGCAGTTCTTC

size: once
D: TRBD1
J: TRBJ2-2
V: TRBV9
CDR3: CASSFPDRGANTGELFF
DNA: TGTGCCAGCAGCTTCCCGGACAGGGGGGCGAACACCGGGGAGCTGTTTTTT

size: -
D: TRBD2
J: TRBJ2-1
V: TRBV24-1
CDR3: CATSASGRRIEQFF
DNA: TGTGCCACCAGCGCTAGCGGCAGGAGGATTGAGCAGTTCTTC

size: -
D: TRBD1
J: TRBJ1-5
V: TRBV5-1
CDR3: CASSFTGDADQPQHF
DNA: TGCGCCAGCAGCTTTACAGGGGATGCAGATCAGCCCCAGCATTTT

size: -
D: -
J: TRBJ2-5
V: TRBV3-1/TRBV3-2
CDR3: CASSQTHRVQETQYF
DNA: TGTGCCAGCAGTCAAACTCACAGGGTCCAAGAGACCCAGTACTTC

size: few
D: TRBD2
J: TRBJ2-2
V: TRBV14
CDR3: CASSHSSGSAGELFF
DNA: TGTGCCAGCAGCCATTCTAGCGGGAGCGCCGGGGAGCTGTTTTTT

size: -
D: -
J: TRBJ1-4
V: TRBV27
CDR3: CASSLSFGEELFF
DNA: TGTGCCAGCAGTTTATCGTTCGGGGAGGAACTGTTTTTT

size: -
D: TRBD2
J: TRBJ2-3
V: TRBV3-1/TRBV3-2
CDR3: CASSPGLAGAPQYF
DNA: TGTGCCAGCAGCCCGGGACTAGCGGGAGCCCCGCAGTATTTT

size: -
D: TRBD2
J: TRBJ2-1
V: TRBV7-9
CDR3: CASSRWSGSNNEQFF
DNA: TGTGCCAGCAGCCGCTGGAGCGGGAGTAATAATGAGCAGTTCTTC

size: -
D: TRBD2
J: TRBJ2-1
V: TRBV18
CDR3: CASSHGALRTSGYNEQFF
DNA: TGTGCCAGCTCGCACGGGGCCCTCCGGACTAGCGGTTACAATGAGCAGTTCTTC

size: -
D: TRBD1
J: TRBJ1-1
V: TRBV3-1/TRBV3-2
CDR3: CASSKGQPNTEAFF
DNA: TGTGCCAGCAGCAAGGGACAGCCGAACACTGAAGCTTTCTTT

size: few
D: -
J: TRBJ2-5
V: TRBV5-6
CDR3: CASSLRGNGETQYF
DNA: TGTGCCAGCAGCTTGAGAGGGAATGGGGAGACCCAGTACTTC

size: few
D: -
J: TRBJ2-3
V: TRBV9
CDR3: CASSVGTGADTQYF
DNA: TGTGCCAGCAGCGTAGGTACGGGTGCAGATACGCAGTATTTT

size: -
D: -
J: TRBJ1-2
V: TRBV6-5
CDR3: CASRVTGSGYTF
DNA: TGTGCCAGCAGGGTAACAGGGAGCGGCTACACCTTC

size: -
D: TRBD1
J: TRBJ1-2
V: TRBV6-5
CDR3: CASSRGQDHGYTF
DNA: TGTGCCAGCAGCCGAGGACAGGACCATGGCTACACCTTC

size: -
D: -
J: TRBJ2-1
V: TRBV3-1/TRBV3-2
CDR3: CASSLEEAGYDNEQFF
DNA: TGTGCCAGCAGCCTAGAAGAGGCAGGGTATGACAATGAGCAGTTCTTC

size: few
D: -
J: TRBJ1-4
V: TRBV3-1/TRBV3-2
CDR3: CASSQTISTNEKLFF
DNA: TGTGCCAGCAGCCAGACAATATCAACTAATGAAAAACTGTTTTTT

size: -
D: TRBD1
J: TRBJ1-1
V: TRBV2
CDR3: CANSGRDRGYTEAFF
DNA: TGTGCCAACTCTGGCCGGGACAGGGGCTACACTGAAGCTTTCTTT

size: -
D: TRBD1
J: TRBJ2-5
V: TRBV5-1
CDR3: CASSRTGTGEGETQYF
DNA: TGCGCCAGCAGCCGGACCGGGACAGGGGAAGGAGAGACCCAGTACTTC